This section outlines one T cell receptor (beta chain) sequence together with its context. This record comes from a study of cytomegalovirus exposure and HLA in healthy donors. The CDR3 runs 17 residues. Trimming pared 2 bases from V and 0 bases from J, leaving 13 bases between. Germline CDR1 is KGHSH and CDR2 is LQKENI. TCRdb's copy holds only in-frame clones and misses some; the assay was immunoSEQ multiplex PCR. The sample shows around 71,000 clones, over 85% of them seen only once. This TCR derives from a young man in good health and CMV-seropositive. J is TRBJ1-4 and V is TRBV18; D is ambiguous. The sample taken for sequencing was PBMCs. Here the CDR3 DNA reads TGTGCCAGCTCACCAGTTACGAGGAGGTCAACTAATGAAAAACTGTTTTTT. It translates to CASSPVTRRSTNEKLFF.